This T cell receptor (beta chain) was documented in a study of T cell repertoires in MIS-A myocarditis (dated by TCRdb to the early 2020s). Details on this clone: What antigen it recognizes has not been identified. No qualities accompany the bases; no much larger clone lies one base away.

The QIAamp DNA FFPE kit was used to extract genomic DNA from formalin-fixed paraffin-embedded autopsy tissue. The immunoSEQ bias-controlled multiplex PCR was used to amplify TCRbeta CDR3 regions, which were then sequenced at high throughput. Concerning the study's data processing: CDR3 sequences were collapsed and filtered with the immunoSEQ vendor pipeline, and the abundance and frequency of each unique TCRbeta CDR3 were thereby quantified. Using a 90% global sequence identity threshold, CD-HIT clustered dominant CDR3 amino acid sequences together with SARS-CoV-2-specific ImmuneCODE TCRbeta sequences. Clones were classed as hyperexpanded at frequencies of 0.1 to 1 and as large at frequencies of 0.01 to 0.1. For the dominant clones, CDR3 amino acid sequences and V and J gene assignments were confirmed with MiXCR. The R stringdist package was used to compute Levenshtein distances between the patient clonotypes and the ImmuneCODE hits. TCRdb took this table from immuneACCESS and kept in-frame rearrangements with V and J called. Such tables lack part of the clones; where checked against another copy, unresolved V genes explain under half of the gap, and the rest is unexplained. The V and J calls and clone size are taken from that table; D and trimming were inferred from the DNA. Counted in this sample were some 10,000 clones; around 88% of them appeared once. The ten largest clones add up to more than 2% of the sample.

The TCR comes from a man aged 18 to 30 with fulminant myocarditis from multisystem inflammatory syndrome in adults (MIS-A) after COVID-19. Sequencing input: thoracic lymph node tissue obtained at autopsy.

The sequence in DNA is TGTGCGAGCGAGATTGGGGGAGAAGCTTTCTTT. This codes for CASEIGGEAFF. This chain is built from TRBV6-5 and TRBJ1-1, and perhaps TRBD1 as D gene, on 5 matching bases. The CDR3 measures 11 amino acids from cysteine to phenylalanine. Only CDR3 DNA remains: 33 bases, in frame from the first base. CDR1 and CDR2 were assigned from the germline V gene as MNHEY and SVGAGI.